The entry that follows covers one T cell receptor (beta chain) sequence. These data originate in a study of control samples from healthy donors and cancer patients. Generated by immunoSEQ multiplex PCR, the TCRdb table keeps only in-frame clones and is missing some. The sample holds 50,000 or so clones, roughly 94% seen once. V was trimmed by 5 bases and J by 8 bases, leaving 13 bases between them. Per the germline V gene, CDR1 is SGDLS and CDR2 is YYNGEE. This CDR3 spans 13 amino acids. The gene calls are TRBV9 and TRBJ1-4, with TRBD1 as a possible D gene (5 bases). Specimen: blood. This sequence originates from a man in his thirties or forties in good health. The CDR3 sequence: CASSQGDPEKLFF. The CDR3 bases are TGTGCCAGCAGTCAAGGGGACCCGGAAAAACTGTTTTTT.